These 31 T cell receptor beta chains were all obtained from the same sample, sequenced in a study of Ad26.COV2.S vaccination and SARS-CoV-2 variants. Sequencing was performed with immunoSEQ multiplex PCR; in TCRdb, only in-frame clones are kept and a portion is missing. The table has some 270,000 clones, around 88% seen once; the top ten hold less than 3%. The treatment is: around 19 received Ad26.COV2.S at low or high dose, single or two shots; roughly five received placebo; per-sample allocation not given. Material that was analyzed had been drawn on day 63 after the first vaccine or placebo injection. Sequenced here: peripheral blood, sampled in a trial of Ad26.COV2.S vaccine versus placebo. The source of these receptors is a person aged 18-65 years who received the Ad26.COV2.S COVID-19 vaccine or a placebo.

This chain connects TRBV19 to TRBJ1-1, with D tentatively TRBD1 (5 bases). Germline V gene data show CDR1 as LNHDA and CDR2 as SQIVND (reference sequence). Trimming shortened V by 6 bases and J by 5 bases, and 19 bases separated the two germline ends. CDR3 size: 15 residues. The chain's CDR3 is CASRMGAGSKTEAFF. As DNA, the CDR3 is TGTGCCAGTAGGATGGGCGCAGGGAGTAAAACTGAAGCTTTCTTT.

J is TRBJ2-3 and V is TRBV6-5; 9 bases line up with TRBD2. Trimming took 8 bases from V and 3 from J; bases not matched to a gene: 6. From germline, CDR1 is MNHEY and CDR2 SVGAGI. This CDR3 has 14 residues. The CDR3 spells CASRTSDRTDTQYF. CDR3 DNA sequence: TGTGCCAGCCGGACTAGCGATCGTACAGATACGCAGTATTTT.

The J gene is TRBJ2-7, the V gene TRBV7-3, with TRBD2 matching 8 bases. This CDR3 is built from 14 residues. V shed 5 bases, J shed 9 bases, and the junction held 12 bases outside the gene matches. Germline lookup yields CDR1 SGHTA and CDR2 FQGTGA. In DNA form, the CDR3 reads TGTGCCAGCAGCCAAGTTGCCGGGGGGGCCGCGCAGTACTTC. Protein sequence: CASSQVAGGAAQYF.

The chain joins TRBV6-5 to TRBJ1-5; no clear D. Germline CDR1 and CDR2: MNHEY and SVGAGI. The CDR3 runs to 14 residues. V was shortened by 4 bases and J by 2 bases, with 9 bases between the two germline ends. The CDR3 loop is CASSFGQRNQPQHF. The DNA of the CDR3 is TGTGCCAGCAGTTTTGGCCAGCGCAATCAGCCCCAGCATTTT.

The CDR3 DNA sequence: TGTGCCTGGAGTGCGGGGGTCGGGGAGCAGTACTTC. Translation gives CAWSAGVGEQYF. J is TRBJ2-7 and V is TRBV30; D may be TRBD2 (6 bases). V gave up 1 base and J gave up 7 bases, with 11 bases separating them. The germline gives CDR1 GTSNPN, CDR2 SVGIG (reference sequence). This CDR3 has 12 residues.

The genes are TRBV11-2 and TRBJ2-1, with 14 bases aligning to TRBD2. The V gene's germline CDR1 is SGHAT and CDR2 FQNNGV. The CDR3 has 16 amino acids. The V and J ends lost 5 bases and 4 bases, in that order; junction bases with no gene match: 4. The CDR3 spells CASSTRTSGGYNEQFF. The CDR3 DNA follows: TGTGCCAGCAGCACACGGACTAGCGGGGGGTACAATGAGCAGTTCTTC.

V gene TRBV27 combines with J gene TRBJ2-2; D is unclear. The CDR3 consists of 15 residues. Germline CDR1 and CDR2: MNHEY and SMNVEV (reference sequence). Trimming stripped 7 bases from V and 0 bases from J, with 12 bases between. CDR3 sequence reads: CASIPRGANTGELFF. CDR3 DNA sequence: TGTGCCAGCATACCGCGAGGTGCGAACACCGGGGAGCTGTTTTTT.

The chain links TRBV11-2 to TRBJ2-2; 8 bases agree with TRBD2. This CDR3 is 16 amino acids long. The V segment lost 0 bases and the J segment 2 bases; nucleotides outside the gene matches: 2. CDR1 and CDR2 from the germline V gene are SGHAT and FQNNGV. CDR3 sequence reads: CASSLDGRDNTGELFF. The CDR3 DNA reads as TGTGCCAGCAGCTTAGACGGGAGGGACAACACCGGGGAGCTGTTTTTT.

The chain combines TRBV18 with TRBJ1-6, with TRBD1 identical over 8 bases. From germline, CDR1 is KGHSH and CDR2 LQKENI. CDR3 length: 15 residues. The V and J ends lost 6 bases and 7 bases, in that order; junction bases with no gene match: 8. This CDR3 is CASSRGQGGNSPLHF. For the CDR3, the DNA is TGTGCCAGCTCTCGCGGACAGGGTGGAAATTCACCCCTCCACTTT.

With respect to this clone: At one end, the junction sequence differs from germline, possibly due to a read error. J is TRBJ2-2 and V is TRBV19; weak D call: TRBD1 (6 bases). CDR1 and CDR2 (germline): LNHDA, SQIVND (reference sequence). CDR3 length: 16 amino acids. The DNA of the CDR3 is TGTGCCCCCTATAATCCCCAGGGGCCGACGCACCGGGGAGCTGTTTTT. This encodes CAPYNPQGPTHRGAVF.

In its sample, this clone was seen many times. The chain is built from TRBV4-1 and TRBJ2-3; 13 positions match TRBD2. V trimming: 0 bases; J trimming: 2 bases; junction bases outside the gene matches: 8. CDR1 MGHRA and CDR2 YSYEKL come from the germline V gene. The CDR3 is made up of 19 amino acids. The CDR3 DNA is TGCGCCAGCAGCCAAGAGAAGGGACTAGCGGGGACTCACACAGATACGCAGTATTTT. It codes for CASSQEKGLAGTHTDTQYF.

The V gene is TRBV5-1, the J gene TRBJ2-3, with TRBD1 as a possible D gene (5 bases). CDR1 SGHRS and CDR2 YFSETQ come from the germline V gene. V was trimmed by 4 bases and J by 3 bases, leaving 15 bases between them. The CDR3 consists of 15 residues. CDR3 nucleotides: TGCGCCAGCAGCCCGCCGCAAGGGGTAACAGATACGCAGTATTTT. It specifies CASSPPQGVTDTQYF.

The chain links TRBV18 to TRBJ1-4; 11 bases line up with TRBD1. The germline V gene encodes CDR1 KGHSH and CDR2 LQKENI. J was trimmed by 8 bases and V by 3 bases; bases with no gene match: 2. The CDR3 sequence is 14 residues long. The DNA for the CDR3 is TGTGCCAGCTCACCTGGACAGGGGGCAGAAAAACTGTTTTTT. It specifies CASSPGQGAEKLFF.

This chain joins TRBV6-6 and TRBJ1-2; maybe TRBD1 (5 bases). CDR1 is MNHNY and CDR2 is SVGAGI in the germline V gene (reference sequence). The V gene lost 5 bases and the J gene lost 8 bases, with 15 bases spanning the gap. This CDR3 comprises 13 residues. The CDR3 protein is CASSQDILGGYTF. In DNA, the CDR3 is TGTGCCAGCAGTCAGGACATCTTAGGGGGCTACACCTTC.

This chain connects TRBV30 to TRBJ1-2; perhaps TRBD1 as D (5 bases). CDR3 length: 12 residues. Trimming shortened V by 3 bases and J by 7 bases, and 12 bases separated the two germline ends. Germline loops: CDR1 GTSNPN, CDR2 SVGIG (reference sequence). CDR3 sequence (DNA): TGTGCCTGGAGACCCCAGGGCGGTGGCTACACCTTC. Its protein product is CAWRPQGGGYTF.

Details on this clone: At one end, the junction sequence differs from germline, possibly due to a read error. The genes are TRBV7-9 and TRBJ2-3; D uncertain. This CDR3 has 14 amino acids. Germline CDR1 SEHNR, CDR2 FQNEAQ (reference sequence). CDR3 region: CASNLVAVTDTQYF. As DNA, the CDR3 is TGTGCCAGCAACTTAGTGGCGGTCACAGATACGCAGTATTTT.

The genes are TRBV25-1 and TRBJ2-7; a weak D match, TRBD1 (6 bases). The CDR3 runs to 15 residues. With 3 bases removed from V and 3 bases from J, the gap between germline ends came to 15 bases. The germline V gene encodes CDR1 MGHDK and CDR2 SYGVNS. CDR3 nucleotide sequence: TGTGCCAGCAGTGAGGAATACAGGGAACACTACGAGCAGTACTTC. This translates into CASSEEYREHYEQYF.

The chain has TRBV3-1 (or the pseudogene TRBV3-2) and TRBJ1-3; D is uncertain. The CDR3 has 15 amino acids. Germline V gives CDR1 LGHDT, CDR2 YNNKEL (reference sequence). Trimming removed 0 bases from V and 4 bases from J, with 10 bases in between. The CDR3 nucleotides read TGTGCCAGCAGCCAAGAGTTGGGCTTCGGAAACACCATATATTTT. It translates to CASSQELGFGNTIYF.

The chain recombines TRBV6-5 with TRBJ2-2, with 7 positions matching TRBD1. The CDR3 contains 16 residues. Unmatched junction bases numbered 4, after V lost 0 bases and J lost 3 bases. The germline V gene encodes CDR1 MNHEY and CDR2 SVGAGI. CDR3 residues: CASSYSRQGHTGELFF. The DNA of the CDR3 is TGTGCCAGCAGTTACTCGAGACAGGGCCACACCGGGGAGCTGTTTTTT.

This clone was found once. The genes are TRBV19 and TRBJ2-3; 7 positions agree with TRBD2. V lost 3 bases and J lost 0; bases outside the gene matches: 9. CDR3 length equals 17 residues. In germline, CDR1 is LNHDA, CDR2 SQIVND (reference sequence). The DNA for the CDR3 is TGTGCCAGTAGTATTCGGCTGGGGGGGTATAGCACAGATACGCAGTATTTT. Translating gives CASSIRLGGYSTDTQYF.

The chain is built from TRBV11-2 and TRBJ2-1; TRBD2 aligns across 8 bases. The V gene end was trimmed by 4 bases and the J gene end by 4 bases; junction bases not matched to a gene: 6. The germline gives CDR1 SGHAT, CDR2 FQNNGV. The CDR3 has 15 residues. The DNA of the CDR3 is TGTGCCAGCAGCTCCGGGACTAGGGATTACAATGAGCAGTTCTTC. It encodes CASSSGTRDYNEQFF.

J is TRBJ1-3 and V is TRBV27; TRBD1 might be the D (6 bases). Germline CDR1 reads MNHEY; CDR2 reads SMNVEV (reference sequence). The CDR3 is 15 amino acids. The V gene lost 6 bases and the J gene lost 4 bases, with 16 bases spanning the gap. CDR3 nucleotide sequence: TGTGCCAGCAGCCCCATTGGGGGGCTGGGAAACACCATATATTTT. Protein: CASSPIGGLGNTIYF.

This chain links TRBV12-5 with TRBJ2-5; D ambiguous. There are 14 residues in the CDR3. V was shortened by 3 bases and J by 10 bases, with 18 bases between the two germline ends. The germline V gene encodes CDR1 LGHNT and CDR2 FRNRAP. The CDR3 is CASGFNSLIRDQYF. The CDR3, as DNA: TGTGCTAGTGGTTTCAACAGTCTGATAAGGGACCAGTACTTC.

The chain combines TRBV4-3 with TRBJ2-5, with a possible D match to TRBD2 (6 bases). V lost 1 base and J 7 bases, leaving 19 bases between the germline ends. Germline V lookup: CDR1 LGHNA, CDR2 YSLEER. The CDR3 is 16 amino acids. The CDR3 sequence is CASSQGLTSQRGTQYF. The CDR3, as DNA: TGCGCCAGCAGCCAAGGTCTAACTAGCCAACGGGGGACCCAGTACTTC.

This clone was seen only once. The V and J genes are TRBV11-2 and TRBJ2-7; D is uncertain. This CDR3 is built from 13 residues. Trimming removed 3 bases at V and 0 bases at J, with 6 bases between. Germline lookup yields CDR1 SGHAT and CDR2 FQNNGV. As DNA, the CDR3 is TGTGCCAGCAGCTTCTACAGCTCCTACGAGCAGTACGTC. Encoded protein: CASSFYSSYEQYV.

This clone was picked up one time. This sequence joins TRBV11-2 and TRBJ2-7; perhaps D is TRBD1 or TRBD2 (6 bases each). Germline CDR1 is SGHAT and CDR2 is FQNNGV. The length of the CDR3 is 14 residues. Between the trimmed V and J ends, which lost 6 bases and 0 bases, there was a span of 12 bases. CDR3 DNA: TGTGCCAGCAGTCGGGGGCCGAACTCCTACGAGCAGTACTTC. This gives the protein CASSRGPNSYEQYF. Filled out from reference TRBV11-2 and TRBJ2-7, the complete variable domain reads EAGVAQSPRYKIIEKRQSVAFWCNPISGHATLYWYQQILGQGPKLLIQFQNNGVVDDSQLPKDRFSAERLKGVDSTLKIQPAKLEDSAVYLCASSRGPNSYEQYFGPGTRLTVT.

The chain recombines TRBV9 with TRBJ1-6; the D is unclear. This CDR3 has 14 amino acids. Germline V CDR1 and CDR2: SGDLS, YYNGEE. V was pared by 3 bases and J by 7 bases, with 11 bases between. This CDR3 is CASSETPYNSPLHF. The CDR3 region has the DNA TGTGCCAGCAGCGAGACGCCATACAATTCACCCCTCCACTTT. Full variable domain (remainder filled in from reference TRBV9 and TRBJ1-6): DSGVTQTPKHLITATGQRVTLRCSPRSGDLSVYWYQQSLDQGLQFLIQYYNGEERAKGNILERFSAQQFPDLHSELNLSSLELGDSALYFCASSETPYNSPLHFGNGTRLTVT.

This chain links TRBV11-2 with TRBJ2-1, with TRBD2 identical over 12 bases. Trimming at V came to 5 bases and at J to 9 bases, leaving 8 bases not matched to a gene. Germline values: CDR1 SGHAT, CDR2 FQNNGV. This CDR3 is 15 amino acids long. In nucleotides, the CDR3 is TGTGCCAGCAGCGCGGGACTAGCGGGTCGGGGTGAGCAGTTCTTC. Translation: CASSAGLAGRGEQFF.

The genes are TRBV18 and TRBJ1-4; 7 bases map to TRBD1. The CDR3 length is 15 residues. Germline CDR1 KGHSH, CDR2 LQKENI. After removal of 3 bases from V and 7 bases from J, the junction contained 8 bases not matched to a gene. The CDR3 loop reads CASSPDRARIEKLFF. The CDR3 DNA follows: TGTGCCAGCTCACCCGACAGGGCCCGGATTGAAAAACTGTTTTTT.

This sequence joins TRBV19 and TRBJ2-1, with TRBD2 matching over 9 bases. J was trimmed by 3 bases and V by 5 bases; bases with no gene match: 8. This CDR3 comprises 16 residues. Germline-derived CDR1 and CDR2 are LNHDA and SQIVND (reference sequence). CDR3 DNA: TGTGCCAGTAGTTCGTTGGGGACTAGCAGCTACAATGAGCAGTTCTTC. Translation gives CASSSLGTSSYNEQFF.

V gene TRBV30 combines with J gene TRBJ2-5; the D is unclear. This CDR3 has 16 residues. Germline lookup yields CDR1 GTSNPN and CDR2 SVGIG (reference sequence). With 0 bases removed from V and 7 bases from J, the gap between germline ends came to 21 bases. The CDR3 region is CAWSVLSRRTIGTQYF. CDR3 DNA sequence: TGTGCCTGGAGTGTACTAAGTCGACGGACCATCGGGACCCAGTACTTC.